This is a list of T cell receptor beta chains from one sample in a study of shared clonotypes between healthy human individuals. TCRdb's copy holds only in-frame clones and misses some; the assay was immunoSEQ multiplex PCR. The sample lists around 700,000 clones, more than 70% occurring once. Sequencing used memory CD4+ T cells sorted from blood. The receptor source for this set is a woman aged 25 to 39 in good health. CDR3s include the opening cysteine and the closing phenylalanine or tryptophan. A D gene is named only where the DNA matches it firmly. Size values are once, few and many counts, or a class for expanded clones, and some rows have none.

V	size	D	J	CDR3	DNA
TRBV28	-	TRBD1	TRBJ1-2	CASSSTGGISYGYTF	TGTGCCAGCAGTTCCACAGGGGGCATTTCTTATGGCTACACCTTC
TRBV29-1	-	TRBD1	TRBJ1-2	CSAGTGGLDGYTF	TGCAGCGCCGGGACAGGGGGCTTGGATGGCTACACCTTC
TRBV29-1	few	-	TRBJ1-1	CSVVPGTMNTEAFF	TGCAGCGTTGTTCCTGGTACCATGAACACTGAAGCTTTCTTT
TRBV19	-	-	TRBJ2-3	CASSKGGLNTDTQYF	TGTGCCAGTAGTAAGGGGGGCCTGAACACAGATACGCAGTATTTT
TRBV28	-	-	TRBJ1-4	CASSRDSLKLFF	TGTGCCAGCAGCCGCGACAGCCTAAAACTGTTTTTT
TRBV28	once	TRBD2	TRBJ2-1	CASSGTSGGHNEQFF	TGTGCCAGCAGTGGTACTAGCGGGGGTCACAATGAGCAGTTCTTC
TRBV29-1	many	TRBD1	TRBJ1-4	CSVRGGNEKLFF	TGCAGCGTAAGAGGGGGCAATGAAAAACTGTTTTTT
TRBV6-5	few	TRBD2	TRBJ2-7	CASRALAGAYEQYF	TGTGCCAGCAGGGCCTTAGCGGGAGCCTACGAGCAGTACTTC
TRBV5-1	few	-	TRBJ2-4	CASSLAGRGGGNIQYF	TGCGCCAGCAGCTTAGCTGGTAGAGGAGGAGGAAACATTCAGTACTTC
TRBV7-9	-	TRBD2	TRBJ2-3	CASSRSSGRSTDTQYF	TGTGCCAGCAGCCGATCGAGCGGGAGAAGCACAGATACGCAGTATTTT
TRBV18	-	-	TRBJ2-3	CASLGETDTQYF	TGTGCCAGCTTGGGGGAAACAGATACGCAGTATTTT
TRBV5-1	-	TRBD2	TRBJ2-3	CASSTGLAGGTDTQYF	TGCGCCAGCAGCACCGGACTAGCGGGAGGGACAGATACGCAGTATTTT
TRBV5-1	-	TRBD1	TRBJ2-2	CASSLTGQITGELFF	TGCGCCAGCAGCTTGACGGGACAGATTACCGGGGAGCTGTTTTTT
TRBV29-1	-	TRBD1	TRBJ1-2	CSGGTADNYGYTF	TGCAGCGGCGGGACAGCAGATAATTATGGCTACACCTTC
TRBV19	-	TRBD1	TRBJ1-4	CASRKTGEDEKLFF	TGTGCCAGTAGAAAGACAGGGGAGGATGAAAAACTGTTTTTT
TRBV19	-	TRBD1	TRBJ1-5	CASKKTGLPYSNQPQHF	TGTGCCAGTAAGAAGACAGGGTTACCCTATAGCAATCAGCCCCAGCATTTT
TRBV27	-	TRBD1	TRBJ2-7	CASSFGTEYYEQYF	TGTGCCAGCAGTTTTGGGACAGAGTACTACGAGCAGTACTTC
TRBV29-1	many	TRBD2	TRBJ2-1	CSVEGTSGSDNEQFF	TGCAGCGTTGAAGGGACTAGCGGGAGCGACAATGAGCAGTTCTTC
TRBV5-6	-	-	TRBJ2-1	CASSLRGYNEQFF	TGTGCCAGCAGCCTTCGGGGCTACAATGAGCAGTTCTTC
TRBV2	-	TRBD1	TRBJ1-5	CASSERGGGNQPQHF	TGTGCCAGCAGTGAACGAGGGGGCGGCAATCAGCCCCAGCATTTT
TRBV6-1	-	TRBD1	TRBJ1-4	CASSDMGQGTEKLFF	TGTGCCAGCAGTGATATGGGACAGGGCACTGAAAAACTGTTTTTT
TRBV19	-	TRBD1	TRBJ1-2	CASSIPGGYGGYTF	TGTGCCAGTAGTATCCCAGGGGGCTACGGTGGCTACACCTTC
TRBV28	-	TRBD1	TRBJ2-7	CASSLSYRGLDEQYF	TGTGCCAGCAGTTTAAGCTACAGGGGGCTGGACGAGCAGTACTTC
TRBV15	once	-	TRBJ2-2	CATSRLPGVTGELFF	TGTGCCACCAGCAGATTACCAGGGGTGACCGGGGAGCTGTTTTTT
TRBV5-1	-	-	TRBJ2-5	CASSLNSGTETQYF	TGCGCCAGCAGCTTGAACTCCGGCACGGAGACCCAGTACTTC
TRBV2	-	-	TRBJ1-2	CASSNYGYTF	TGTGCCAGCAGTAACTATGGCTACACCTTC
TRBV7-9	-	TRBD2	TRBJ2-7	CASSLLAGGSEQYF	TGTGCCAGCAGCTTACTTGCGGGAGGTTCCGAGCAGTACTTC